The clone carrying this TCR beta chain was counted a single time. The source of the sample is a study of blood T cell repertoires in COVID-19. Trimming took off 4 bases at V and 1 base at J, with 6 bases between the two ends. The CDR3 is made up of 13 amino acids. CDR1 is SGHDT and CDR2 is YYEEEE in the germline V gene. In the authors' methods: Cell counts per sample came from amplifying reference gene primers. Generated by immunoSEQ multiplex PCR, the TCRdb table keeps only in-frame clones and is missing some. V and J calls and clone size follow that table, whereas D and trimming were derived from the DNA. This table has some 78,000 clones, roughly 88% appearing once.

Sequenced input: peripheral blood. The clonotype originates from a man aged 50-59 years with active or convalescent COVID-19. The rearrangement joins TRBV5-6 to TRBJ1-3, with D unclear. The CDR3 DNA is TGTGCCAGCAGCGTAACTTCTGGAAACACCATATATTTT. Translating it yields CASSVTSGNTIYF.